A selection of T cell receptor beta chains follows, all from one sample in a study of blood T cell repertoires in COVID-19. Only in-frame clones appear in the TCRdb table, and some are missing; sequencing was by immunoSEQ multiplex PCR. The table records approximately 280,000 clones, about four fifths of them present only once. The sequencing input was PBMCs or T cells enriched from blood (not recorded which). These receptors were obtained from a man aged 35-49 years who had been exposed to COVID-19. Each CDR3 is given with its conserved first and last residue. A D gene is named only where the DNA matches it firmly. Where a row states a size, it is once, few, many or the class of an expanded clone; other rows omit it.

DNA: TGTGCCATCCGTCCGGGACAGGGGGCCGGCGGGGAGCTGTTTTTT
CDR3: CAIRPGQGAGGELFF
J: TRBJ2-2
D: TRBD1
V: TRBV10-3
size: .

DNA: TGTGCCAGCAGTTACGGGAGACAGGGGGCTCCCCTCCACTTT
CDR3: CASSYGRQGAPLHF
J: TRBJ1-6
D: TRBD1
V: TRBV6-5
size: few

DNA: TGTGCCAGTAGTTGGGGTGGAGGGGTAAGCAATCAGCCCCAGCATTTT
CDR3: CASSWGGGVSNQPQHF
J: TRBJ1-5
D: .
V: TRBV19
size: .

DNA: TGCGCCAGCAGCCCGGACACCAGTTTGGGCTATGGCTACACCTTC
CDR3: CASSPDTSLGYGYTF
J: TRBJ1-2
D: .
V: TRBV4-1
size: .

DNA: TGCAGCGTTGGGCCGGGACAGGGGTTCGCGGGGGACACCGGGGAGCTGTTTTTT
CDR3: CSVGPGQGFAGDTGELFF
J: TRBJ2-2
D: TRBD1
V: TRBV29-1
size: .

DNA: TGTGCCACCATAGACGCAAGGAGCGTCACAGATACGCAGTATTTT
CDR3: CATIDARSVTDTQYF
J: TRBJ2-3
D: .
V: TRBV24-1
size: .

DNA: TGTGCCAGCAGTGGGGCCAGCCACTATGGCTACACCTTC
CDR3: CASSGASHYGYTF
J: TRBJ1-2
D: .
V: TRBV2
size: .

DNA: TGTGCCAGCGGTCTCGCGAGGAGCTCCTACAATGAGCAGTTCTTC
CDR3: CASGLARSSYNEQFF
J: TRBJ2-1
D: .
V: TRBV3-1/TRBV3-2
size: .

DNA: TGTGCCAGCAGTTTTGGGACAGTTTCTTTGTATGATGGCTACACCTTC
CDR3: CASSFGTVSLYDGYTF
J: TRBJ1-2
D: TRBD1
V: TRBV28
size: .

DNA: TGTGCCAGTAGTCAGGGGGCGACTGTTCAGCCCCAGCATTTT
CDR3: CASSQGATVQPQHF
J: TRBJ1-5
D: TRBD1
V: TRBV19
size: .

DNA: TGTGCCAGCAGCGTACAGGGGGCGAAAGGCTACACCTTC
CDR3: CASSVQGAKGYTF
J: TRBJ1-2
D: TRBD1
V: TRBV7-3
size: .

DNA: TGTGCCAGCAGCTTTTCCGACTATGGCTACACCTTC
CDR3: CASSFSDYGYTF
J: TRBJ1-2
D: .
V: TRBV11-2
size: .

DNA: TGCAGCGGGGCCCTCGGGACAGATTATGGCTACACCTTC
CDR3: CSGALGTDYGYTF
J: TRBJ1-2
D: TRBD1
V: TRBV29-1
size: .

DNA: TGTGCCAGACAGGGGAGATCCGGGGAGCTGTTTTTT
CDR3: CARQGRSGELFF
J: TRBJ2-2
D: TRBD1
V: TRBV7-9
size: .

DNA: TGTGCCACCAGTGACTCGACAGGGCCGCAGCCCCAGCATTTT
CDR3: CATSDSTGPQPQHF
J: TRBJ1-5
D: TRBD1
V: TRBV24-1
size: few

DNA: TGTGCCTGCCAAATAGCGGGAGTGGTAAGTGAGCAGTTCTTC
CDR3: CACQIAGVVSEQFF
J: TRBJ2-1
D: TRBD2
V: TRBV2
size: .

DNA: TGTGCCAGCTCACCACGGACAGGGCAAGGTGAAGCTTTCTTT
CDR3: CASSPRTGQGEAFF
J: TRBJ1-1
D: TRBD1
V: TRBV18
size: .

DNA: TGTGCCAGCAGACGCCAGACAGAACTACAAGAGACCCAGTACTTC
CDR3: CASRRQTELQETQYF
J: TRBJ2-5
D: .
V: TRBV6-5
size: .

DNA: TGTGCCAGCAGCTATAACAGGGGAACTGAAGCTTTCTTT
CDR3: CASSYNRGTEAFF
J: TRBJ1-1
D: TRBD1
V: TRBV7-9
size: .

DNA: TGTGCCAGCAGCTTCGACGGACAGGACCGCTATGGCTACACCTTC
CDR3: CASSFDGQDRYGYTF
J: TRBJ1-2
D: TRBD1
V: TRBV5-8
size: .

DNA: TGTGCCAGTAGTATAGATCCCCAACGGTTGAACTATGGCTACACCTTC
CDR3: CASSIDPQRLNYGYTF
J: TRBJ1-2
D: .
V: TRBV19
size: once

DNA: TGTGCCAGCAGCCTTCGACTCGCCGGGATAGATACGCAGTATTTT
CDR3: CASSLRLAGIDTQYF
J: TRBJ2-3
D: .
V: TRBV4-2
size: .

DNA: TGTGCCAGCAGCCAAGGTCAGGGGGCGTATGGCTACACCTTC
CDR3: CASSQGQGAYGYTF
J: TRBJ1-2
D: TRBD1
V: TRBV3-1/TRBV3-2
size: .

DNA: TGTGCCAGCAGCACCTTCGGAACGGGAGGTTTACTCTACGAGCAGTACTTC
CDR3: CASSTFGTGGLLYEQYF
J: TRBJ2-7
D: TRBD2
V: TRBV13
size: .

DNA: TGTGCCAGTAGTATAGGACAGTCGAACTCGGCAACTTTCTTT
CDR3: CASSIGQSNSATFF
J: TRBJ1-1
D: .
V: TRBV19
size: .

DNA: TGTGCCAGCAGTTCCCCCGGACGGGAGTGGGCTAGGGATACGCAGTATTTT
CDR3: CASSSPGREWARDTQYF
J: TRBJ2-3
D: .
V: TRBV27
size: .